These 20 T cell receptor beta chains originate from one sample sequenced in a study of T cells after yellow fever vaccination. TCRdb used MiXCR to reprocess the 5' RACE reads, holding one entry per CDR3 protein. The sample includes some 150,000 distinct CDR3 sequences, 8% to 13% of them seen just once. The sample in question was CD8+ T cells sorted from PBMCs, obtained 15 days after the yellow fever booster vaccination. Receptors were obtained from a man younger than 30 who received the YFV17D yellow fever vaccine.

The V call is TRBV4-2, the J call TRBJ2-7; the match to TRBD1 covers 9 bases. Germline loops: CDR1 LGHNA, CDR2 YNFKEQ. This CDR3 is 16 amino acids long. Unmatched junction bases numbered 8, after V lost 3 bases and J lost 2 bases. In DNA form, the CDR3 reads TGTGCCAGCAGCCAGGGGGGACAGGGAGGCCCCTACGAGCAGTACTTC. Protein sequence: CASSQGGQGGPYEQYF.

V usage is TRBV27 and J usage is TRBJ2-3, with D perhaps TRBD2 (7 bases). This CDR3 comprises 12 residues. Per the germline V gene, CDR1 is MNHEY and CDR2 is SMNVEV (reference sequence). Trimming took 7 bases from V and 10 from J, leaving 15 bases between them. The chain's CDR3 is CASKGEGWAQYF. The CDR3 DNA sequence: TGTGCCAGCAAGGGGGAGGGGTGGGCGCAGTATTTT.

This clonotype occurred a few times. The V gene is TRBV5-6, the J gene TRBJ2-3; D unresolved. The CDR3 contains 13 residues. V dropped 4 bases and J dropped 2 bases, with 8 bases sitting between them. The germline V gene has CDR1 SGHDT and CDR2 YYEEEE. CDR3 coding DNA: TGTGCCAGCAGCCCAACTCACACAGATACGCAGTATTTT. Protein sequence: CASSPTHTDTQYF.

The chain links TRBV28 to TRBJ2-2, with no clear D. The CDR3 contains 15 residues. Germline-derived CDR1 and CDR2 are MDHEN and SYDVKM. V was trimmed by 3 bases and J by 7 bases, leaving 15 bases between them. The CDR3 DNA is TGTGCCAGCAGTTTTGGTATAGAAGAAATCGGGGAGCTGTTTTTT. Translating gives CASSFGIEEIGELFF.

The V call is TRBV3-1, the J call TRBJ2-7, with TRBD1 identical over 11 bases. Germline V gene sequence: CDR1 LGHDT, CDR2 YNNKEL (reference sequence). The ends lost 9 bases at V and 6 bases at J; junction bases unmatched: 4. The CDR3 is 12 amino acids. CDR3 nucleotide sequence: TGTGCCAGTTGGGACAGGGGGACCGAGCAGTACTTC. The encoded protein is CASWDRGTEQYF.

There are a few counts of this clonotype. This chain links TRBV6-5 with TRBJ2-2; 10 bases line up with TRBD1. V lost 8 bases to trimming and J lost 6 bases; unmatched junction nucleotides: 9. Germline assignment: CDR1 MNHEY and CDR2 SVGAGI. The CDR3 loop spans 15 amino acids. CDR3 in amino acids: CASADGTGVSGELFF. The CDR3 nucleotides read TGTGCCAGCGCCGACGGGACAGGGGTTTCCGGGGAGCTGTTTTTT.

In its sample, this clonotype was seen a few times. V gene TRBV4-3 combines with J gene TRBJ1-6; D is undetermined. Germline CDR1 and CDR2: LGHNA and YSLEER. V lost 1 base and J 11 bases, leaving 12 bases between the germline ends. The CDR3 contains 14 residues. The CDR3 spells CASSQAGLLTPLHF. The CDR3, as DNA: TGCGCCAGCAGCCAAGCGGGCCTGTTGACACCCCTCCACTTT.

This clonotype was seen at least ten times. This sequence joins TRBV6-5 and TRBJ1-5; TRBD1 might be the D (5 bases). Germline CDR1 MNHEY, CDR2 SVGAGI. V lost 6 bases and J lost 6, with 15 bases in between. CDR3 length: 14 amino acids. CDR3 bases: TGTGCCAGCAGACCATCGATTGGGGGTCAGCCCCAGCATTTT. This sequence encodes CASRPSIGGQPQHF.

This clonotype showed up just a few times. The genes are TRBV10-3 and TRBJ2-2, with 10 nucleotides matching TRBD2. The junction had 1 base not matched to a gene; V was cut back by 4 bases and J by 2 bases. CDR1 ENHRY and CDR2 SYGVKD come from the germline V gene. The CDR3 is 15 amino acids. The CDR3 region is CAISGTSGNTGELFF. The CDR3 DNA follows: TGTGCCATCAGTGGGACTAGCGGCAACACCGGGGAGCTGTTTTTT.

This clonotype has only a few counts. The chain has TRBV7-9 and TRBJ2-5, with D possibly matching TRBD1 (7 bases). V was clipped by 5 bases and J by 2 bases, with 21 bases between them. Germline V gene lookup returns CDR1 SEHNR and CDR2 FQNEAQ (reference sequence). The CDR3 has 17 amino acids. This CDR3 is CASSSNRQGREQETQYF. The CDR3, as DNA: TGTGCCAGCAGCAGCAATAGACAGGGCCGGGAGCAAGAGACCCAGTACTTC.

This clonotype was seen a few times. The V call is TRBV7-9, the J call TRBJ1-1; TRBD1 matches 7 bases. Trimming at V came to 5 bases and at J to 1 base, leaving 16 bases not matched to a gene. The CDR3 is made up of 18 amino acids. Germline V gives CDR1 SEHNR, CDR2 FQNEAQ (reference sequence). The CDR3 nucleotides read TGTGCCAGCAGCCAGGGGGTTAAGGGCCCGTCGTGGAACACTGAAGCTTTCTTT. Its protein product is CASSQGVKGPSWNTEAFF.

The chain recombines TRBV4-3 with TRBJ2-3; tentatively, D is TRBD1 or TRBD2 (6 bases each). This CDR3 is 15 amino acids long. The ends were cut back, 1 base at V and 6 bases at J, with 14 bases in the middle. Germline V gene sequence: CDR1 LGHNA, CDR2 YSLEER. For the CDR3, the DNA is TGCGCCAGCAGCCAAGTGACAGGTGCGGGGGATACGCAGTATTTT. It specifies CASSQVTGAGDTQYF.

The rearrangement uses TRBV9 and TRBJ1-5; D is unresolved. V shed 8 bases and J shed 2 bases, with 11 bases lying between them. The CDR3 is 13 amino acids. Germline V gene sequence: CDR1 SGDLS, CDR2 YYNGEE. CDR3 sequence (DNA): TGTGCCAGTTCGGAAGGTGGCAATCAGCCCCAGCATTTT. Its translation: CASSEGGNQPQHF.

This clonotype was seen more than once but under ten times. CDR3 in amino acids: CASSGNTGSGNTIYF. The CDR3 DNA reads TGCGCCAGCAGTGGAAACACCGGCTCCGGAAACACCATATATTTT. This chain joins TRBV4-1 and TRBJ1-3; D gene ambiguous. The CDR3 has 15 residues. V lost 6 bases to trimming and J lost 4 bases, with 16 bases between them. The germline V gene has CDR1 MGHRA and CDR2 YSYEKL.

The chain recombines TRBV25-1 with TRBJ2-1, with D tentatively TRBD2 (5 bases). Trimming took off 3 bases at V and 7 bases at J, with 7 bases between the two ends. Germline V CDR1 and CDR2: MGHDK, SYGVNS. CDR3 length: 12 residues. CDR3 bases: TGTGCCAGCAGTGACCCGGGGAATGAGCAGTTCTTC. The encoded protein is CASSDPGNEQFF.

This clonotype was recorded many times. J is TRBJ2-1 and V is TRBV12-5; 8 bases agree with TRBD1. Germline V gives CDR1 LGHNT, CDR2 FRNRAP. The CDR3 totals 17 residues. With 1 base clipped from V and 7 bases from J, the junction kept 12 bases outside the gene matches. The CDR3 is CASGLAIGQGAINEQFF. CDR3 in DNA: TGTGCTAGTGGTTTGGCGATAGGTCAGGGGGCTATTAATGAGCAGTTCTTC. Together with reference TRBV12-5 and TRBJ2-1, the CDR3 gives the full variable domain: DARVTQTPRHKVTEMGQEVTMRCQPILGHNTVFWYRQTMMQGLELLAYFRNRAPLDDSGMPKDRFSAEMPDATLATLKIQPSEPRDSAVYFCASGLAIGQGAINEQFFGPGTRLTVL.

The genes are TRBV6-2 or TRBV6-3 and TRBJ2-7; tentatively, D is TRBD1 (5 bases). The V gene's germline CDR1 is MNHEY and CDR2 SVGEGT. V dropped 5 bases and J dropped 5 bases, with 13 bases sitting between them. CDR3 length equals 13 residues. CDR3 in amino acids: CASSHQGTHEQYV. Written as DNA, the CDR3 is TGTGCCAGCAGTCATCAGGGTACCCACGAGCAGTACGTC.

In its sample, this clonotype was seen a few times. The chain employs TRBV6-5 and TRBJ2-7; 7 nucleotides match TRBD1. The CDR3 is made up of 14 amino acids. Unmatched junction bases numbered 11, after V lost 5 bases and J lost 7 bases. Germline CDR1 is MNHEY and CDR2 is SVGAGI. The DNA for the CDR3 is TGTGCCAGCAGTGGGGACAGCTTCCCCTTGGAGCAGTACTTC. Protein: CASSGDSFPLEQYF.

This clonotype was found many times. This chain connects TRBV4-1 to TRBJ2-3, with a possible D match to TRBD2 (6 bases). Germline CDR1 and CDR2: MGHRA and YSYEKL. V was clipped by 6 bases and J by 3 bases, with 10 bases between them. This CDR3 has 13 amino acids. The CDR3 nucleotides are TGCGCCAGCAGACTAGCCCTGACAGATACGCAGTATTTT. Translating it yields CASRLALTDTQYF.

This clonotype has a count of ten or more. The V gene is TRBV6-2 or TRBV6-3, the J gene TRBJ2-5; D ambiguous. The germline V gene encodes CDR1 MNHEY and CDR2 SVGEGT. The germline V and J ends were trimmed by 8 bases and 1 base, with 23 bases remaining between them. CDR3 length: 17 residues. CDR3 residues: CASRPLTSKDLQETQYF. Written as DNA, the CDR3 is TGTGCCAGCCGGCCTCTAACTTCCAAGGACCTCCAAGAGACCCAGTACTTC.